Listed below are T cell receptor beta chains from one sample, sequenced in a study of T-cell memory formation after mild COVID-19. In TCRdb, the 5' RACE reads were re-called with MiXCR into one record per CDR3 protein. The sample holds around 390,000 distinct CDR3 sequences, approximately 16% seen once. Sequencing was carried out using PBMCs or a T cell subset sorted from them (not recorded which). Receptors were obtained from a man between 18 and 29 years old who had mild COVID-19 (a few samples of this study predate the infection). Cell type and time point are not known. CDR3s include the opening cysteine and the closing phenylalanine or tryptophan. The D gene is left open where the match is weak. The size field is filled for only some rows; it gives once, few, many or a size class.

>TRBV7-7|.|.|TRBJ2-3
TGTGCCAGCAGCTTGGGGGGGGGCCGGGAAACAGATACGCAGTATTTT
CASSLGGGRETDTQYF
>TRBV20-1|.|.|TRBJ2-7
TGCAGTGCTAGACCGGACGGGAACCTCTACGAGCAGTACTTC
CSARPDGNLYEQYF
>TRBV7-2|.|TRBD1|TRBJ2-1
TGTGCCAGCAGCCTCGGGACAGGGAATTACAATGAGCAGTTCTTC
CASSLGTGNYNEQFF
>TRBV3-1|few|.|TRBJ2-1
TGTGCCAGCAGCCCTCGGCTAGCACCCTACAATGAGCAGTTCTTC
CASSPRLAPYNEQFF
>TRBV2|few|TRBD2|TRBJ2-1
TGTGCCAGCAGTGACACCGTCATGGGACTAGCGGGCAATGAGCAGTTCTTC
CASSDTVMGLAGNEQFF
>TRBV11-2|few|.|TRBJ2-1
TGTGCCAGCAGCCCGGGTGTAGGTTTGAGTGAGCAGTTCTTC
CASSPGVGLSEQFF
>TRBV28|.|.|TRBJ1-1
TGTGCCAGCAGAACGTCAAGCAGCAGGAACACTGAAGCTTTCTTT
CASRTSSSRNTEAFF
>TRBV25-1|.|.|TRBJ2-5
TGTGCCAGCACCTCAGCATCAGAGACCCAGTACTTC
CASTSASETQYF
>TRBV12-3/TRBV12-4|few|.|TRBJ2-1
TGTGCCAGCAGTTTAGGAGGGGACCACTACAATGAGCAGTTCTTC
CASSLGGDHYNEQFF
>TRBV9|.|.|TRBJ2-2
TGTGCCAGCAGCGCCGGATCCGAAGCCGGGGAGCTGTTTTTT
CASSAGSEAGELFF
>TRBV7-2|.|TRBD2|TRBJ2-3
TGTGCCAGCAGCCCTCGGGGGGGCCAGGCAGATACGCAGTATTTT
CASSPRGGQADTQYF
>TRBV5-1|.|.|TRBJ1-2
TGCGCCAGCAGCTTGGAAACGGATTATTCCTATGGCTACACCTTC
CASSLETDYSYGYTF
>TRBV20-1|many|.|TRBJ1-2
TGCAGTGGATTCCCCTACCTGGACGGAATTTATAGCTACACCTTC
CSGFPYLDGIYSYTF
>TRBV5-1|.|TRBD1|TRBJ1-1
TGCGCCAGCAGCTTGGGACAGGGTTCAGACACTGAAGCTTTCTTT
CASSLGQGSDTEAFF
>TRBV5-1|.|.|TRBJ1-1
TGCGCCAGCAGCGGGACACGGATGAACACTGAAGCTTTCTTT
CASSGTRMNTEAFF
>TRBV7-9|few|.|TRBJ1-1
TGTGCCAGCAGCTTAGTTATCAGGAACACTGAAGCTTTCTTT
CASSLVIRNTEAFF
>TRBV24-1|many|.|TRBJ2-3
TGTGCCACCAGTGATTACGATACGCAGTATTTT
CATSDYDTQYF
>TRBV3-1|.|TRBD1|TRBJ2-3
TGTGCCAGCAGCCACCGGACAGGAAGGAGGATAGATACGCAGTATTTT
CASSHRTGRRIDTQYF
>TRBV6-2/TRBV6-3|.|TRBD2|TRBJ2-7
TGTGCCAGCACTCCAAGCGGGGGGACGGGGGAGCAGTACTTC
CASTPSGGTGEQYF
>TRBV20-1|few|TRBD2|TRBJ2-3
TGCAGTGCTAGACTGGCGGGGGACGACACAGATACGCAGTATTTT
CSARLAGDDTDTQYF
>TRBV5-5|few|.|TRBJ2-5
TGTGCCAGCAGCTTTGGAGGGGGGACCTACCAAGAGACCCAGTACTTC
CASSFGGGTYQETQYF
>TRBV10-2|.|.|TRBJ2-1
TGCGCCAGCAGTGACGTTGTGGGAACCCGAGGTAGGGTGCAGTTCTTC
CASSDVVGTRGRVQFF
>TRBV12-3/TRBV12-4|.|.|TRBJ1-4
TGTGCCAGCCCAGGGACGCATGAAAAACTGTTTTTT
CASPGTHEKLFF
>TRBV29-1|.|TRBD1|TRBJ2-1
TGCAGCGTGGGAATTGTGGACAGGGCCTACAATGAGCAGTTCTTC
CSVGIVDRAYNEQFF
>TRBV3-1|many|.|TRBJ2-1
TGTGCCAGCAGTTCAGCTCTTGTGTCCTACAATGAGCAGTTCTTC
CASSSALVSYNEQFF
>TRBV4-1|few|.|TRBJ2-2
TGCGCCAGCAATCAGGGGACCGGGGAGCTGTTTTTT
CASNQGTGELFF
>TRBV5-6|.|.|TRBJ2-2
TGTGCCAGCAGCTCTTTAGCCGGGGAGCTGTTTTTT
CASSSLAGELFF
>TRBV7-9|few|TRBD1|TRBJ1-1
TGTGCCAGCAGCTTACGGGACAGTGGTGAATCGGAAGCTTTCTTT
CASSLRDSGESEAFF
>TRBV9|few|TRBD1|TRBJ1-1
TGTGCCAGCAGCATAGGACCAGGGGGCTGGGACACTGAAGCTTTCTTT
CASSIGPGGWDTEAFF
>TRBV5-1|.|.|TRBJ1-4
TGCGCCAGCAGCTTGGGCCAGGTCGGTGAAAAACTGTTTTTT
CASSLGQVGEKLFF
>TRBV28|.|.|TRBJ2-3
TGTGCCAGCAACGGCGGTCACACAGATACGCAGTATTTT
CASNGGHTDTQYF
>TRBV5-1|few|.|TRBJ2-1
TGCGCCAGCAGCACGGCCCTGAGCTCCTACAATGAGCAGTTCTTC
CASSTALSSYNEQFF
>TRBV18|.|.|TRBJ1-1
TGTGCCAGCTCACCAATCGGACAGTTGAACACTGAAGCTTTCTTT
CASSPIGQLNTEAFF
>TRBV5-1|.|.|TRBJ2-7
TGCGCCAGCAGCTCCTCGCGGCTCTCCTACGAGCAGTACTTC
CASSSSRLSYEQYF
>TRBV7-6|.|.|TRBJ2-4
TGTGCCAGCAGCCCCCCCCCGCGGGTGAACGGAAACATTCAGTACTTC
CASSPPPRVNGNIQYF
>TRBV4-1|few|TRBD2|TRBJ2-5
TGCGCCAGCAGCCCCTCCCAACTAGCGGGGGTTACTGAGACCCAGTACTTC
CASSPSQLAGVTETQYF
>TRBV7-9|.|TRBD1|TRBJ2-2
TGTGCCGCCTCTTACCGGGACAGGAACACCGGGGAGCTGTTTTTT
CAASYRDRNTGELFF
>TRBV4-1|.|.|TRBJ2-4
TGCGCCAGCAGACAAGTGGCGGGGACAGCCAAAAACATTCAGTACTTC
CASRQVAGTAKNIQYF
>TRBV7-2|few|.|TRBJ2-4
TGTGCCAGCAGCATCGGGACAGCCAAAAACATTCAGTACTTC
CASSIGTAKNIQYF
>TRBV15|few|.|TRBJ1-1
TGTGCCACCAGCAGAGACGGACTCACTGAAGCTTTCTTT
CATSRDGLTEAFF
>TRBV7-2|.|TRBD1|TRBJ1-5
TGTGCCAGCAGCAGCCAGGGGGGGGATCAGCCCCAGCATTTT
CASSSQGGDQPQHF
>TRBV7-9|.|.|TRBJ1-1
TGTGCCAGCAGCTTAGCTTACAGTGAAGCTTTCTTT
CASSLAYSEAFF
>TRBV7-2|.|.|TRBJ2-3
TGTGCCACCAGACAGGCGGCTAGCACAGATACGCAGTATTTT
CATRQAASTDTQYF
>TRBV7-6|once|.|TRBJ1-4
TGTGCCAGCAGCTGGGAGACGGGCAGGAAGGGTGAAAAACTGTTTTTT
CASSWETGRKGEKLFF
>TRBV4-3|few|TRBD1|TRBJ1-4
TGCGCCAGCAGCCGACTAGGGGGCGCGGAGGAAAAACTGTTTTTT
CASSRLGGAEEKLFF
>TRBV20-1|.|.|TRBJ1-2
TGCAGTGCCCCGGGGGGGAACTATGGCTACACCTTC
CSAPGGNYGYTF
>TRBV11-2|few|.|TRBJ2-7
TGTGCCAGCAGCTTAGGTCGGGGGAACAGGGGCTCCGAGCAGTACTTC
CASSLGRGNRGSEQYF
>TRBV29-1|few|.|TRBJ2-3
TGCAGCGTTGAAGAAGAGTATGGGACAGATACGCAGTATTTT
CSVEEEYGTDTQYF
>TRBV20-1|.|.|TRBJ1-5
TGCAGTGCTAACAAGGCAGGGGAGAAGCCCCAGCATTTT
CSANKAGEKPQHF
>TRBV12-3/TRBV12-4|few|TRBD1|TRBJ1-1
TGTGCCAGCAGTTTAGCGCGGTGGACCCGACAGGGGACTGAAGCTTTCTTT
CASSLARWTRQGTEAFF
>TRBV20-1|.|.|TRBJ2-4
TGCAGTGCTAGGACAGGACAGTCAAACATTCAGTACTTC
CSARTGQSNIQYF
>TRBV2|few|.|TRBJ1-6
TGTGCCAGCAAGGGGGAGTCACCCCTCCACTTT
CASKGESPLHF
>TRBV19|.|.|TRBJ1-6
TGTGCCAGTCGGTTTGTTGGGATTTCACCCCTCCACTTT
CASRFVGISPLHF
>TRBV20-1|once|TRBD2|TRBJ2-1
TGCAGTGCTGATGGACTAGCGGGAAACAATGAGCAGTTCTTC
CSADGLAGNNEQFF
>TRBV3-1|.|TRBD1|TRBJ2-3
TGTGCCAGCAGCCAAGAATGGGGGACAGGACCAGATACGCAGTATTTT
CASSQEWGTGPDTQYF
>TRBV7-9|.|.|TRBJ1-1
TGTGCCAGCAGCACCTCCGGGGGGAGGGACACTGAAGCTTTCTTT
CASSTSGGRDTEAFF
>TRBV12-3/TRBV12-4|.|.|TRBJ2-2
TGTGCCAGCAGACGAAACCTTGGCCGCGGGGAGCTGTTTTTT
CASRRNLGRGELFF